This T cell receptor (beta chain) was identified in a study of T cells in Graves' hyperthyroidism and ophthalmopathy. Patients aged 18 to 65 had newly diagnosed hyperthyroidism of under 2 months' duration. Lactation, pregnancy, other autoimmune disease or uncontrolled infection led to exclusion of patients. Diagnoses were established using clinical symptoms, serum thyroxine and TRAb, thyroid ultrasound and orbital computed tomography. The blood sample predates any ophthalmopathy symptoms, coming from first hyperthyroidism diagnosis. There were TCR beta CDR3 regions amplified from RNA transcripts. The TCR CDR3 first-round RT-PCR relied on the HTBI primer set. MiXCR, applied by TCRdb to the multiplex PCR reads, yields one record per CDR3 protein. The table lists 250,000 to 300,000 distinct CDR3 sequences, about 14% of them singletons. V lost 5 bases, J lost 0 bases, and 4 bases lay in between. Germline CDR1 MDHEN, CDR2 SYDVKM. The CDR3 totals 12 residues.

This clonotype was seen only once. The genes are TRBV28 and TRBJ1-2, with unresolved D. This clonotype was sampled from a woman in her twenties or thirties with Graves' hyperthyroidism that later progressed to Graves' ophthalmopathy. Sequencing was carried out using blood. The chain's CDR3 is CASSVTNYGYTF. As DNA, the CDR3 is TGTGCCAGCAGTGTTACTAACTATGGCTACACCTTC.